This TCR beta chain derives from a study of blood T cell repertoires in COVID-19. Study-wide context: Material from acute and convalescent COVID-19 was sourced from the United States, Italy and Spain. PBMCs, B-cell-depleted T cells, or T cells were the source of the cDNA or gDNA that made up the material.

V shed 4 bases and J shed 5 bases, with 8 bases lying between them. From germline, CDR1 is LGHDT and CDR2 YNNKEL (reference sequence). This CDR3 comprises 12 residues. Produced via immunoSEQ multiplex PCR; TCRdb's table is partial and in-frame only. The sample contains under 550,000 clones, approximately 90% of which appear only once. Recruited during active infection, patients (from Seattle) were subsequently followed longitudinally. The TCR was taken from a man aged 18 to 29 with COVID-19, enrolled during active disease. What was sequenced was peripheral blood. The genes are TRBV3-1 (or the pseudogene TRBV3-2) and TRBJ1-2; D perhaps matches TRBD1 (6 bases). The CDR3: CASSPGAYGYTF. The CDR3 DNA is TGTGCCAGCAGCCCAGGGGCGTATGGCTACACCTTC.